Shown below are 20 T cell receptor beta chains from a single sample sequenced in a study of shared clonotypes between healthy human individuals. Repertoires were generated with immunoSEQ multiplex PCR, while TCRdb's copy carries only in-frame clones and drops some. Of around 2.3 million clones in the sample, 95% were seen once. Sequenced input: naive CD4+ T cells sorted from blood. As to subset: CD45RA+ positively selected. These receptors were taken from a man in his late teens or twenties in good health.

The chain employs TRBV30 and TRBJ2-3; D not certain. CDR1 GTSNPN and CDR2 SVGIG come from the germline V gene (reference sequence). V was cut by 4 bases and J by 0 bases, with 8 bases left in between. This CDR3 has 13 residues. The CDR3 DNA reads TGTGCCTGGAATACTCGGAGCACAGATACGCAGTATTTT. Its protein product is CAWNTRSTDTQYF.

This clone appeared a single time. V usage is TRBV4-3 and J usage is TRBJ2-5; TRBD2 matches 10 bases. CDR3 size: 16 residues. Trimming cost V 0 bases and J 5 bases; bases outside gene matches: 6. Germline CDR1 is LGHNA and CDR2 is YSLEER. CDR3 protein: CASSQEGLAGVETQYF. DNA for the CDR3: TGCGCCAGCAGCCAAGAGGGGCTAGCGGGAGTGGAGACCCAGTACTTC.

The CDR3 coding sequence is TGCGCCAGCAGCTCGCCGGGACAGGGGGACGAGACCCAGTACTTC. This translates into CASSSPGQGDETQYF. The chain uses TRBV5-1 and TRBJ2-5; 11 positions agree with TRBD1. Germline CDR1 is SGHRS and CDR2 is YFSETQ. CDR3 length equals 15 residues. Trimming took 3 bases from V and 5 from J; bases not matched to a gene: 6.

The chain joins TRBV9 to TRBJ2-5; 11 positions match TRBD2. V trimming: 1 base; J trimming: 1 base; junction bases outside the gene matches: 6. The CDR3 has 17 amino acids. Looked up from germline, CDR1 is SGDLS and CDR2 is YYNGEE. The CDR3 region has the DNA TGTGCCAGCAGCGTATTTAGCGGGGGGGAAACCCAAGAGACCCAGTACTTC. The encoded protein is CASSVFSGGETQETQYF.

As concerns this clone: Other nucleotide sequences from this sample produce the same CDR3. The V gene is TRBV6-1, the J gene TRBJ2-7; D is possibly TRBD2 (6 bases). The CDR3 has 11 residues. The germline V and J ends were trimmed by 1 base and 9 bases, with 7 bases remaining between them. In germline, CDR1 is MNHNS, CDR2 SASEGT. The CDR3 is CASSEVGGQYF. The CDR3 DNA reads as TGTGCCAGCAGTGAAGTGGGGGGGCAGTACTTC.

The genes are TRBV27 and TRBJ1-4; no clear D. Trimming shortened V by 5 bases and J by 4 bases, and 11 bases separated the two germline ends. The CDR3 is 14 amino acids. Germline V gives CDR1 MNHEY, CDR2 SMNVEV (reference sequence). For the CDR3, the DNA is TGTGCCAGCAGTCCCGGGGTTTTTAATGAAAAACTGTTTTTT. Its translation: CASSPGVFNEKLFF.

Regarding this clone: The sample holds other DNA sequences that translate to the same CDR3. This sequence joins TRBV2 and TRBJ2-3; D is uncertain. The CDR3 contains 11 residues. CDR1 and CDR2 (germline): SNHLY, FYNNEI. V gave up 6 bases and J gave up 3 bases, with 4 bases separating them. The chain's CDR3 is CASRRTDTQYF. The CDR3, as DNA: TGTGCCAGCAGGCGAACAGATACGCAGTATTTT.

V is TRBV5-1 and J is TRBJ1-2, with D tentatively TRBD1 (6 bases). CDR1 is SGHRS and CDR2 is YFSETQ in the germline V gene. Trimming removed 1 base from V and 3 bases from J, with 10 bases in between. The CDR3 totals 14 residues. The CDR3 is CASSLRPGDYGYTF. The CDR3, as DNA: TGCGCCAGCAGCTTGCGGCCAGGGGACTATGGCTACACCTTC.

V usage is TRBV7-9 and J usage is TRBJ2-7; TRBD2 is a possible D gene (6 bases). The germline V and J ends were trimmed by 5 bases and 0 bases, with 14 bases remaining between them. Per germline, CDR1 SEHNR and CDR2 FQNEAQ (reference sequence). The CDR3 length is 15 residues. Here the CDR3 DNA reads TGTGCCAGCAGCCGGGGGACCGCGAGCTCCTACGAGCAGTACTTC. This gives the protein CASSRGTASSYEQYF.

As regards this clone: Other DNA sequences of this sample code for an identical CDR3. V usage is TRBV6-1 and J usage is TRBJ1-5, with 9 positions matching TRBD1. The CDR3 totals 12 residues. Trimming cost V 8 bases and J 4 bases; bases outside gene matches: 0. The germline gives CDR1 MNHNS, CDR2 SASEGT. The CDR3 spells CASDRGNQPQHF. CDR3 sequence (DNA): TGTGCCAGCGACAGGGGGAATCAGCCCCAGCATTTT.

Only one count was recorded for this clone. The chain combines TRBV27 with TRBJ1-1, with unresolved D. V was pared by 3 bases and J by 0 bases, with 8 bases between. This CDR3 is 14 amino acids long. Germline V gene data show CDR1 as MNHEY and CDR2 as SMNVEV (reference sequence). The CDR3 DNA is TGTGCCAGCAGTTTCGCCAAAGTGAACACTGAAGCTTTCTTT. This sequence encodes CASSFAKVNTEAFF.

The genes are TRBV11-2 and TRBJ2-6; D unresolved. V was pared by 5 bases and J by 1 base, with 12 bases between. This CDR3 contains 16 residues. Germline CDR1 SGHAT, CDR2 FQNNGV. The CDR3 is CASSPGVGSGANVLTF. The CDR3 region has the DNA TGTGCCAGCAGCCCCGGCGTGGGATCTGGGGCCAACGTCCTGACTTTC.

This sequence joins TRBV28 and TRBJ1-2; D might be TRBD1 (6 bases). Per the germline V gene, CDR1 is MDHEN and CDR2 is SYDVKM. The CDR3 is 15 amino acids. V lost 2 bases and J lost 4, with 14 bases in between. CDR3 sequence (DNA): TGTGCCAGCAGTTTAGGGGCAGGGGTAGCCTATGGCTACACCTTC. Translated: CASSLGAGVAYGYTF.

The chain is built from TRBV10-3 and TRBJ2-7, with D perhaps matching TRBD2 (6 bases). Germline values: CDR1 ENHRY, CDR2 SYGVKD. The CDR3 length is 13 residues. V was trimmed by 3 bases and J by 6 bases, leaving 12 bases between them. CDR3 DNA sequence: TGTGCCATCAGTGATGGAGGGATACGCGAGCAGTACTTC. Amino acids: CAISDGGIREQYF.

This clone was observed a handful of times. The chain carries TRBV29-1 and TRBJ1-1; a possible D gene is TRBD1 (5 bases). Looked up from germline, CDR1 is SQVTM and CDR2 is ANQGSEA. The CDR3 is 13 amino acids. V lost 3 bases, J lost 4 bases, and 12 bases lay in between. CDR3 protein: CSVDIGARTEAFF. The CDR3 nucleotides read TGCAGCGTTGATATAGGGGCGCGCACTGAAGCTTTCTTT. Filled out from reference TRBV29-1 and TRBJ1-1, the complete variable domain reads SAVISQKPSRDICQRGTSLTIQCQVDSQVTMMFWYRQQPGQSLTLIATANQGSEATYESGFVIDKFPISRPNLTFSTLTVSNMSPEDSSIYLCSVDIGARTEAFFGQGTRLTVV.

J is TRBJ2-5 and V is TRBV12-5, with 9 bases that match TRBD1. The CDR3 runs 15 residues. The ends lost 5 bases at V and 5 bases at J; junction bases unmatched: 9. CDR1 LGHNT and CDR2 FRNRAP come from the germline V gene. The CDR3 region is CASGQFLGQGETQYF. Written as DNA, the CDR3 is TGTGCTAGTGGTCAATTCCTCGGACAGGGGGAGACCCAGTACTTC.

The rearrangement links TRBV20-1 to TRBJ1-2; no clear D gene. Germline V gene lookup returns CDR1 DFQATT and CDR2 SNEGSKA (reference sequence). The germline V and J ends were trimmed by 6 bases and 6 bases, with 11 bases remaining between them. The CDR3 totals 11 residues. CDR3 sequence reads: CSAPTVNGYTF. The CDR3 nucleotides are TGCAGTGCCCCCACGGTTAATGGCTACACCTTC.

The gene calls are TRBV5-1 and TRBJ1-5, with 8 bases fitting TRBD1. The V gene's germline CDR1 is SGHRS and CDR2 YFSETQ. After removal of 3 bases from V and 5 bases from J, the junction contained 4 bases not matched to a gene. This CDR3 comprises 14 residues. The CDR3 coding sequence is TGCGCCAGCAGCTACGGACAGGGTGATCAGCCCCAGCATTTT. This encodes CASSYGQGDQPQHF.

A note on this clone: At the DNA level, this CDR3 is encoded by other sequences in the same sample as well. The V call is TRBV9, the J call TRBJ2-7; 9 bases fit TRBD1. V dropped 0 bases and J dropped 1; count of bases not matched to a gene: 2. The CDR3 spans 15 residues. Germline CDR1 is SGDLS and CDR2 is YYNGEE. CDR3 region: CASSVGDRGSYEQYF. The DNA of the CDR3 is TGTGCCAGCAGCGTAGGAGACAGGGGGTCCTACGAGCAGTACTTC.

The chain is built from TRBV4-3 and TRBJ2-2; 9 nucleotides match TRBD2. This CDR3 comprises 15 residues. After removal of 4 bases from V and 5 bases from J, the junction contained 5 bases not matched to a gene. Per the germline V gene, CDR1 is LGHNA and CDR2 is YSLEER. The CDR3 nucleotides are TGCGCCAGCAGCCCCGGCGGACTAGCGACCGGGGAGCTGTTTTTT. This gives the protein CASSPGGLATGELFF.